These 21 T cell receptor beta chains originate from one sample sequenced in a study of STAT5B mutations in CD4+ large granular lymphocyte leukemia. Produced via immunoSEQ multiplex PCR; TCRdb's table is partial and in-frame only. The profile covers roughly 34,000 clones, with around 80% appearing a single time and around 7% taken by the ten largest. The sample taken for sequencing was CD4+ T cells from blood buffy coats. Receptors originate from a human donor in good health.

This sequence joins TRBV7-2 and TRBJ1-5; maybe TRBD1 (6 bases). The CDR3 covers 18 residues. Between the trimmed V and J ends, which lost 1 base and 0 bases, there was a span of 16 bases. Germline V lookup: CDR1 SGHTA, CDR2 FQGNSA. The CDR3 coding sequence is TGTGCCAGCAGCTTAGTCAACAGGGTCGGATATAGCAATCAGCCCCAGCATTTT. It is translated as CASSLVNRVGYSNQPQHF.

This clone appeared a few times. The chain is built from TRBV7-3 and TRBJ1-1, with D unresolved. Trimming pared 8 bases from V and 1 base from J, leaving 14 bases between. The CDR3 extends over 14 amino acids. The germline CDR1 and CDR2 sequences are SGHTA and FQGTGA. CDR3 nucleotides: TGTGCCAGCCGACTGGACCCTACGAACACTGAAGCTTTCTTT. Protein product: CASRLDPTNTEAFF.

This clone has a single count. V is TRBV7-9 and J is TRBJ2-1; TRBD2 matches 11 bases. V shed 5 bases, J shed 7 bases, and the junction held 7 bases outside the gene matches. The germline V gene has CDR1 SEHNR and CDR2 FQNEAQ (reference sequence). This CDR3 contains 15 residues. CDR3 coding DNA: TGTGCCAGCAGCCGGAGATTAGCGGGGGGGAATGAGCAGTTCTTC. Translated: CASSRRLAGGNEQFF. The full variable domain, rest sourced from reference TRBV7-9 and TRBJ2-1, is DTGVSQNPRHKITKRGQNVTFRCDPISEHNRLYWYRQTLGQGPEFLTYFQNEAQLEKSRLLSDRFSAERPKGSFSTLEIQRTEQGDSAMYLCASSRRLAGGNEQFFGPGTRLTVL.

Written as DNA, the CDR3 is TGTGCCAGCAGTGGGGACAGCCTTAGCTCTGGAAACACCATATATTTT. Translated: CASSGDSLSSGNTIYF. J is TRBJ1-3 and V is TRBV2; 7 bases fit TRBD1. This CDR3 comprises 16 residues. The germline CDR1 and CDR2 sequences are SNHLY and FYNNEI. Trimming at V came to 4 bases and at J to 0 bases, leaving 6 bases not matched to a gene.

The chain couples TRBV4-1 to TRBJ2-7; D ambiguous. V gave up 1 base and J gave up 2 bases, with 12 bases separating them. The CDR3 is made up of 15 amino acids. Germline V gene data show CDR1 as MGHRA and CDR2 as YSYEKL. The CDR3 DNA sequence: TGCGCCAGCAGCCAAGCTCTAACTGGAGCCTACGAGCAGTACTTC. Amino acids: CASSQALTGAYEQYF.

The chain uses TRBV6-6 and TRBJ1-2; 7 bases map to TRBD1. The J segment lost 7 bases and the V segment lost 2 bases, leaving 10 bases of the junction unmatched. Germline CDR1 is MNHNY and CDR2 is SVGAGI (reference sequence). This CDR3 contains 15 residues. The chain's CDR3 is CASSYPDRDDGGYTF. The CDR3, as DNA: TGTGCCAGCAGTTACCCTGACAGGGACGATGGTGGCTACACCTTC.

The rearrangement uses TRBV7-7 and TRBJ2-2; TRBD2 might be the D (6 bases). This CDR3 has 15 amino acids. Per germline, CDR1 SSHAT and CDR2 FNYEAQ (reference sequence). V was cut by 5 bases and J by 0 bases, with 10 bases left in between. The CDR3 nucleotides read TGTGCCAGCAGCGCGGGACTGGCGAACACCGGGGAGCTGTTTTTT. This sequence encodes CASSAGLANTGELFF. Supplemented by reference TRBV7-7 and TRBJ2-2, the full variable domain reads GAGVSQSPRYKVTKRGQDVTLRCDPISSHATLYWYQQALGQGPEFLTYFNYEAQPDKSGLPSDRFSAERPEGSISTLTIQRTEQRDSAMYRCASSAGLANTGELFFGEGSRLTVL.

This chain links TRBV6-1 with TRBJ1-1; a weak D match, TRBD1 (5 bases). The length of the CDR3 is 13 residues. Trimming took 6 bases from V and 4 from J, leaving 12 bases between them. Germline loops: CDR1 MNHNS, CDR2 SASEGT. CDR3 loop: CASSVQVFTEAFF. CDR3 in DNA: TGTGCCAGCAGCGTACAGGTGTTCACTGAAGCTTTCTTT.

The chain joins TRBV6-1 to TRBJ2-7; no reliable D call. The CDR3 sequence is 13 residues long. V was pared by 9 bases and J by 2 bases, with 14 bases between. Germline V gives CDR1 MNHNS, CDR2 SASEGT. The CDR3: CASSREYTYEQYF. The CDR3 region has the DNA TGTGCCAGTAGTAGAGAGTACACCTACGAGCAGTACTTC.

V is TRBV5-1 and J is TRBJ2-7, with 7 positions matching TRBD2. CDR3 length: 15 residues. The trim removed 0 bases at V and 4 bases at J, leaving 7 bases unmatched. Germline CDR1 and CDR2: SGHRS and YFSETQ. DNA of the CDR3: TGCGCCAGCAGCTTGGATGGGCGGGAGCTGTACGAGCAGTACTTC. Translation gives CASSLDGRELYEQYF.

Only a few counts were recorded for this clone. The chain uses TRBV23-1 and TRBJ2-1; TRBD1 might be the D (6 bases). TRBV23-1 is an open reading frame, and its role is uncertain. Between the trimmed V and J ends, which lost 6 bases and 8 bases, there was a span of 11 bases. The CDR3 sequence is 12 residues long. The CDR3 DNA is TGCGCCAGCAGAATACAGGGTCATGAGCAGTTCTTC. Translated: CASRIQGHEQFF.

The rearrangement uses TRBV7-2 and TRBJ2-5, with 16 positions matching TRBD2. The J segment lost 3 bases and the V segment lost 5 bases, leaving 3 bases of the junction unmatched. The germline V gene encodes CDR1 SGHTA and CDR2 FQGNSA. The CDR3 extends over 16 amino acids. CDR3 DNA sequence: TGTGCCAGCAGCGGGACTAGCGGGGGGGGTGAAGAGACCCAGTACTTC. It yields the protein CASSGTSGGGEETQYF.

The genes are TRBV5-1 and TRBJ1-1, with D perhaps TRBD1 (6 bases). Trimming took 4 bases from V and 3 from J, leaving 13 bases between them. In germline, CDR1 is SGHRS, CDR2 YFSETQ. The CDR3 covers 14 residues. This CDR3 is CASSQRPGDTEAFF. The CDR3 coding sequence is TGCGCCAGCAGCCAACGTCCAGGGGACACTGAAGCTTTCTTT.

About this clone itself: The junction does not match germline at one end; this may be a read error. The CDR3 DNA sequence: TGTGCTAGCAGCCCCCGTCCCAGCCCGGGCACCGGGGAGCTGTTTTTT. Amino acids: CASSPRPSPGTGELFF. J is TRBJ2-2 and V is TRBV7-7; D unclear. The CDR3 contains 16 residues. Germline loops: CDR1 SSHAT, CDR2 FNYEAQ (reference sequence).

V is TRBV11-3 and J is TRBJ1-3; maybe TRBD1 (5 bases). Trimming stripped 3 bases from V and 10 bases from J, with 13 bases between. CDR1 is SGHNT, CDR2 YENEEA, per germline. The CDR3 loop spans 13 amino acids. For the CDR3, the DNA is TGTGCCAGCAGCTTCGGGACTGAGCGTACCATATATTTT. It encodes CASSFGTERTIYF.

CDR3 nucleotide sequence: TGTGCCAGCAGGGAGGACAGGGCGAGCTCCTACGAGCAGTACTTC. Translating gives CASREDRASSYEQYF. The J gene is TRBJ2-7, the V gene TRBV2; 8 bases agree with TRBD1. V shed 6 bases, J shed 0 bases, and the junction held 7 bases outside the gene matches. This CDR3 has 15 amino acids. The V gene's germline CDR1 is SNHLY and CDR2 FYNNEI.

The chain carries TRBV9 and TRBJ2-3; D assignment may be TRBD1 or TRBD2 (5 bases each). In germline, CDR1 is SGDLS, CDR2 YYNGEE. This CDR3 spans 16 amino acids. V gave up 4 bases and J gave up 7 bases, with 22 bases separating them. The CDR3 region has the DNA TGTGCCAGCAGCTTCCGGGACCCAGCGCGGGTGAATACGCAGTATTTT. Protein product: CASSFRDPARVNTQYF.

A few counts support this clone. The chain joins TRBV11-3 to TRBJ2-2; the D is unclear. The CDR3 has 11 residues. V was shortened by 5 bases and J by 8 bases, with 6 bases between the two germline ends. Germline loops: CDR1 SGHNT, CDR2 YENEEA. The CDR3 reads CASSLVGELFF. The CDR3 DNA reads as TGTGCCAGCAGCCTTGTTGGGGAGCTGTTTTTT.

The table lists this clone with a few counts. The chain joins TRBV5-1 to TRBJ2-1; perhaps TRBD2 as D (5 bases). The V gene's germline CDR1 is SGHRS and CDR2 YFSETQ. V shed 2 bases and J shed 3 bases, with 12 bases lying between them. The CDR3 extends over 15 amino acids. The CDR3, as DNA: TGCGCCAGCAGCTTTGGCGGGCCAAACTACAATGAGCAGTTCTTC. It translates to CASSFGGPNYNEQFF.

CDR3 loop: CASSTSGGLREQYF. DNA of the CDR3: TGTGCCAGCAGCACCTCTGGTGGATTGAGAGAGCAGTACTTC. V and J are TRBV5-4 and TRBJ2-7; D is unclear. Trimming removed 4 bases at V and 7 bases at J, with 18 bases between. Germline CDR1 and CDR2: SGHNT and YYREEE (reference sequence). The CDR3 extends over 14 amino acids.

In its sample, this clone was seen once. The rearrangement links TRBV25-1 to TRBJ1-1, with D maybe TRBD1 (6 bases). Germline V gene sequence: CDR1 MGHDK, CDR2 SYGVNS. V was trimmed by 2 bases and J by 3 bases, leaving 13 bases between them. CDR3 length equals 15 residues. CDR3 region: CASSEGPGAYTEAFF. The CDR3 region has the DNA TGTGCCAGCAGTGAAGGGCCGGGGGCGTACACTGAAGCTTTCTTT.